This T cell receptor (beta chain) was observed in a study of beta chain features in type 1 diabetes. General observations from the study: Among all four CD4+ subsets, Type 1 diabetes patients had TCRB CDR3s that were moderately but significantly shorter. Possibly, sequencing cDNA over-represented cells that had high TCR expression levels. Insertions at VDJ junctions were less frequent in type 1 diabetes patients. These patients also deleted more nucleotides at the same junctions.

Cell sorting via CD45RO/CCR7/CD25/CD127/CD95/CD27 was performed to obtain CD4+ naive, central memory, regulatory and stem cell-like memory cells. Between the trimmed V and J ends, which lost 5 bases and 7 bases, there was a span of 15 bases. The CDR3 covers 14 residues. CDR1 is SGHTA, CDR2 FQGNSA, per germline. Details on this clone: Its antigen is unidentified.

Investigators reverse transcribed all isolated RNA, so they sequenced expressed TCRB transcripts. Sequencing was performed with immunoSEQ multiplex PCR; in TCRdb, only in-frame clones are kept and a portion is missing. The repertoire holds about 640,000 clones, around 12% seen once, with more than 0.1% in the top ten. The specimen was naive CD4+ T cells from blood. The chain combines TRBV7-2 with TRBJ2-1, with D possibly TRBD1 on 7 matching bases. The sequence came from a man aged 30 to 39 with type 1 diabetes. The CDR3 DNA follows: TGTGCCAGCAGCCCGACGACAGGGAGGAATGAGCAGTTCTTC. Translation: CASSPTTGRNEQFF.